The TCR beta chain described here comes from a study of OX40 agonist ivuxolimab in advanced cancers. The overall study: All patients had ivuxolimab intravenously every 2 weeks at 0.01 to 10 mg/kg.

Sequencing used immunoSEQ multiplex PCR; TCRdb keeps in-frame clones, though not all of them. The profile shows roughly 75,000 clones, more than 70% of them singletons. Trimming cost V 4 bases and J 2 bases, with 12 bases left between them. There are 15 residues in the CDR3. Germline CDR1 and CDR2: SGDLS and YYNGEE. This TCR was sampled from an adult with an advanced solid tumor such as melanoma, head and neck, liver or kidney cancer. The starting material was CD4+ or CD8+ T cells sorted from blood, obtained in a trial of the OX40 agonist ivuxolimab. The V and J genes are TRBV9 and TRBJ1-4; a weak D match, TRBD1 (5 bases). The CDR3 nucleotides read TGTGCCAGCAGCCCCTTGGGGCGGACTAATGAAAAACTGTTTTTT. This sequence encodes CASSPLGRTNEKLFF. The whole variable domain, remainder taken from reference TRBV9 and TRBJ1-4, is DSGVTQTPKHLITATGQRVTLRCSPRSGDLSVYWYQQSLDQGLQFLIQYYNGEERAKGNILERFSAQQFPDLHSELNLSSLELGDSALYFCASSPLGRTNEKLFFGSGTQLSVL.